A single sample is the source of the 20 T cell receptor beta chains below, sequenced in a study of T cell changes during pregnancy in multiple sclerosis. Generated by immunoSEQ multiplex PCR, the TCRdb table keeps only in-frame clones and is missing some. Of about 59,000 clones in the sample, approximately 90% were seen once. The input for sequencing was peripheral blood, taken in the first trimester of pregnancy. Receptor source: a female donor in good health, enrolled as a control in a pregnancy study.

The chain links TRBV4-2 to TRBJ2-3, with a weak D call TRBD2 (6 bases). Trimming stripped 5 bases from V and 1 base from J, with 16 bases between. The CDR3 contains 16 residues. Germline-derived CDR1 and CDR2 are LGHNA and YNFKEQ. As DNA, the CDR3 is TGTGCCAGCAGCAACCCGTCCGGGGGTGGCACAGATACGCAGTATTTT. It specifies CASSNPSGGGTDTQYF.

V is TRBV2 and J is TRBJ2-2, with 8 positions matching TRBD1. CDR1 and CDR2 (germline): SNHLY, FYNNEI. The ends lost 6 bases at V and 4 bases at J; junction bases unmatched: 1. This CDR3 contains 13 residues. This chain's CDR3 is CASRDRGTGELFF. Written as DNA, the CDR3 is TGTGCCAGCAGAGACAGGGGCACCGGGGAGCTGTTTTTT.

The CDR3 is CASSPLTRNNEQFF. In DNA form, the CDR3 reads TGTGCCAGCAGTCCCCTGACTAGAAACAATGAGCAGTTCTTC. This chain links TRBV27 with TRBJ2-1, with D tentatively TRBD2 (6 bases). Germline values: CDR1 MNHEY, CDR2 SMNVEV (reference sequence). Trimming removed 5 bases at V and 5 bases at J, with 13 bases between. The CDR3 totals 14 residues.

CDR3 region: CASSAGGMVSNEQFF. CDR3 DNA sequence: TGTGCCAGCAGCGCCGGCGGAATGGTTTCCAATGAGCAGTTCTTC. The chain has TRBV9 and TRBJ2-1; no clear D gene. CDR3 length: 15 amino acids. Deletions cut 3 bases from V and 6 bases from J, with 16 bases between. CDR1 and CDR2 from the germline V gene are SGDLS and YYNGEE.

This chain uses TRBV7-6 with TRBJ2-7; D is possibly TRBD2 (6 bases). CDR1 and CDR2 (germline): SGHVS, FNYEAQ. V gave up 7 bases and J gave up 3 bases, with 16 bases separating them. The CDR3 sequence is 14 residues long. The CDR3 here is CASTPGLSGYEQYF. CDR3 DNA sequence: TGTGCCAGCACCCCGGGGCTTAGCGGCTACGAGCAGTACTTC.

V and J are TRBV4-2 and TRBJ2-5; TRBD1 matches 8 bases. Germline V gene lookup returns CDR1 LGHNA and CDR2 YNFKEQ. The CDR3 consists of 15 residues. V shed 3 bases and J 2 bases; nucleotides not matched to a gene: 5. The CDR3: CASSHGQGGQETQYF. CDR3 in DNA: TGTGCCAGCAGCCACGGACAGGGTGGGCAAGAGACCCAGTACTTC.

This clone has only one observation. The genes are TRBV27 and TRBJ1-5; D unresolved. Germline CDR1 is MNHEY and CDR2 is SMNVEV (reference sequence). The CDR3 has 15 amino acids. The V gene lost 0 bases and the J gene lost 3 bases, with 9 bases spanning the gap. The CDR3 sequence: CASSLSGAFNQPQHF. CDR3 sequence (DNA): TGTGCCAGCAGTTTATCGGGAGCCTTCAATCAGCCCCAGCATTTT.

The rearrangement uses TRBV30 and TRBJ1-6, with D perhaps matching TRBD1 (6 bases). V was pared by 3 bases and J by 14 bases, with 14 bases between. The germline V gene encodes CDR1 GTSNPN and CDR2 SVGIG (reference sequence). The CDR3 contains 12 residues. Here the CDR3 reads CAWRKGQWSLHF. The CDR3 DNA is TGTGCCTGGAGGAAGGGACAATGGTCCCTCCACTTT.

This clone is a singleton in its sample. This chain uses TRBV15 with TRBJ1-5, with 9 bases matching TRBD1. V was clipped by 0 bases and J by 4 bases; unmatched bases: 7. Germline CDR1 LNHNV, CDR2 YYDKDF (reference sequence). The CDR3 consists of 17 residues. CDR3 protein: CATSRDASGQGNQPQHF. Written as DNA, the CDR3 is TGTGCCACCAGCAGAGACGCTAGCGGACAGGGGAATCAGCCCCAGCATTTT.

V and J are TRBV7-3 and TRBJ2-3; possible D gene TRBD2, 7 bases. CDR3 length: 14 amino acids. Germline CDR1 reads SGHTA; CDR2 reads FQGTGA. Trimming took 3 bases from V and 6 from J, leaving 13 bases between them. The CDR3: CASSLVRGGDTQYF. DNA of the CDR3: TGTGCCAGCAGCTTGGTCAGGGGAGGGGATACGCAGTATTTT.

This chain uses TRBV4-1 with TRBJ1-2; D may be TRBD1 (6 bases). The V gene lost 0 bases and the J gene lost 1 base, with 12 bases spanning the gap. Germline CDR1 and CDR2: MGHRA and YSYEKL. The CDR3 spans 16 residues. This chain's CDR3 is CASSQDRWTDNYGYTF. The CDR3 DNA is TGCGCCAGCAGCCAAGATAGGTGGACAGATAACTATGGCTACACCTTC.

This clone appeared once. CDR3 sequence reads: CASSYGAGFYNEQFF. CDR3 DNA: TGTGCCAGCAGTTACGGGGCAGGATTCTACAATGAGCAGTTCTTC. This sequence joins TRBV6-5 and TRBJ2-1, with a possible D match to TRBD1 (5 bases). V lost 2 bases and J lost 3, with 11 bases in between. The CDR3 is 15 amino acids. CDR1 is MNHEY, CDR2 SVGAGI, per germline.

This clone was counted a few times. J is TRBJ1-5 and V is TRBV2, with D tentatively TRBD1 (6 bases). This CDR3 contains 17 residues. Germline V gives CDR1 SNHLY, CDR2 FYNNEI. The V gene lost 4 bases and the J gene lost 0 bases, with 16 bases spanning the gap. CDR3 nucleotide sequence: TGTGCCAGCAGTGTTTCTTTAGGACAGAGTAGCAATCAGCCCCAGCATTTT. Its translation is CASSVSLGQSSNQPQHF.

V gene TRBV7-3 combines with J gene TRBJ2-2; a possible D gene is TRBD1 (6 bases). Germline V gene data show CDR1 as SGHTA and CDR2 as FQGTGA. The CDR3 has 14 residues. Trimming pared 3 bases from V and 1 base from J, leaving 6 bases between. CDR3 region: CASSLTGNTGELFF. The CDR3 DNA sequence: TGTGCCAGCAGCTTGACAGGGAACACCGGGGAGCTGTTTTTT.

The J gene is TRBJ1-2, the V gene TRBV27, with 10 nucleotides matching TRBD1. The length of the CDR3 is 14 residues. Germline CDR1 and CDR2: MNHEY and SMNVEV (reference sequence). With V trimmed by 5 bases and J by 3 bases, 3 bases remained unmatched. The CDR3 coding sequence is TGTGCCAGCAGTCGGACAGGGGGGGACTATGGCTACACCTTC. Amino acids: CASSRTGGDYGYTF.

CDR3 bases: TGTGCCAGCAGCGTTCTAGGCAGGGCGCTCCCTGGGGCCAACGTCCTGACTTTC. Its translation: CASSVLGRALPGANVLTF. The chain couples TRBV9 to TRBJ2-6, with D possibly TRBD1 on 5 matching bases. CDR1 is SGDLS, CDR2 YYNGEE, per germline. V was trimmed by 2 bases and J by 2 bases, leaving 17 bases between them. This CDR3 is 18 amino acids long.

The table lists this clone with a few counts. J is TRBJ1-5 and V is TRBV6-1; 7 bases are shared with TRBD1. This CDR3 comprises 16 residues. Germline V gene lookup returns CDR1 MNHNS and CDR2 SASEGT. The trim removed 4 bases at V and 0 bases at J, leaving 6 bases unmatched. CDR3 loop: CASSAEGGNSNQPQHF. The CDR3, as DNA: TGTGCCAGCAGTGCGGAAGGGGGCAATAGCAATCAGCCCCAGCATTTT.

V usage is TRBV27 and J usage is TRBJ1-2; no clear D gene. In germline, CDR1 is MNHEY, CDR2 SMNVEV (reference sequence). The CDR3 loop spans 15 amino acids. V lost 6 bases, J lost 8 bases, and 22 bases lay in between. The CDR3 DNA is TGTGCCAGCAGACCGGCTGAAGGAAACACTATGGGCTACACCTTC. Encoded protein: CASRPAEGNTMGYTF.

This chain's CDR3 is CASSYGTAGNTIYF. CDR3 DNA: TGTGCCAGCAGTTACGGGACAGCAGGAAACACCATATATTTT. The rearrangement uses TRBV6-5 and TRBJ1-3; 7 bases fit TRBD1. Germline lookup yields CDR1 MNHEY and CDR2 SVGAGI. Trimming removed 2 bases from V and 4 bases from J; junction bases left unmatched: 2. There are 14 residues in the CDR3.

The genes are TRBV7-9 and TRBJ2-5; 9 bases are a match to TRBD1. The CDR3 length is 14 residues. Germline V gene lookup returns CDR1 SEHNR and CDR2 FQNEAQ (reference sequence). Trimming removed 8 bases from V and 3 bases from J; junction bases left unmatched: 7. The CDR3 DNA follows: TGTGCCAGCCCACCGGGACAGGGAAAAGAGACCCAGTACTTC. It is translated as CASPPGQGKETQYF.